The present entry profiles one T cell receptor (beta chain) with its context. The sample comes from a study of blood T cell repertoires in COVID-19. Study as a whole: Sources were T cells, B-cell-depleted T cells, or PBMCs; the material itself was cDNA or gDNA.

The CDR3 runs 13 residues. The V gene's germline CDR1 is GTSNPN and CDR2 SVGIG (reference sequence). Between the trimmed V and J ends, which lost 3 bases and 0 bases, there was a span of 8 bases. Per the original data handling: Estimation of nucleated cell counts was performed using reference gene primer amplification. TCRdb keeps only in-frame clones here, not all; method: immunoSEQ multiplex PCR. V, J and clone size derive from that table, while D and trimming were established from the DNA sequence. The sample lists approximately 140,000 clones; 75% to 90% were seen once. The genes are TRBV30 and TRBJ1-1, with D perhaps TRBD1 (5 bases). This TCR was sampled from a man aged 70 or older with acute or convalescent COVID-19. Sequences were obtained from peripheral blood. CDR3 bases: TGTGCCTGGAGACTGACAGTGAACACTGAAGCTTTCTTT. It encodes CAWRLTVNTEAFF. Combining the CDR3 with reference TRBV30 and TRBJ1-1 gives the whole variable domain SQTIHQWPATLVQPVGSPLSLECTVEGTSNPNLYWYRQAAGRGLQLLFYSVGIGQISSEVPQNLSASRPQDRQFILSSKKLLLSDSGFYLCAWRLTVNTEAFFGQGTRLTVV.